This section outlines one T cell receptor beta chain sequence together with its context. This sample is drawn from a study of T cell responses to AZD1222 COVID-19 vaccine. Clones were read by immunoSEQ multiplex PCR, and TCRdb kept only the in-frame ones, dropping some. The sample lists more than 100,000 clones; roughly 88% were seen once. Germline V gene sequence: CDR1 MNHEY, CDR2 SVGAGI. CDR3 length: 11 residues. V gave up 2 bases and J gave up 6 bases, with 4 bases separating them. The sample here was peripheral blood, taken on day 0 of AZD1222 vaccination. The clonotype comes from an adult in good health. The chain recombines TRBV6-5 with TRBJ1-2; no firm D call. CDR3 in amino acids: CASSYGHGYTF. CDR3 bases: TGTGCCAGCAGTTACGGGCATGGCTACACCTTC.